This T cell receptor beta chain was captured by sequencing in a study of Graves' ophthalmopathy and Graves' hyperthyroidism. Study-level background: Samples of peripheral blood were obtained at initial diagnosis, prior to treatment of any kind. Regarding the study as a whole: Its predictions of ophthalmopathy progression gave the model around 71% sensitivity and roughly 76% specificity. Most expanded clonotypes from thyroid (those above 0.001 frequency) were also found in blood. Classification of ophthalmopathy versus stable hyperthyroidism by a 13-signature model yielded 85% to 90% sensitivity and about 81% specificity.

This clonotype was observed many times. Its target is unknown. From germline, CDR1 is SGHTA and CDR2 FQGNSA. The CDR3 covers 13 residues. Trimming pared 3 bases from V and 3 bases from J, leaving 8 bases between. Beta-chain TCR CDR3 regions were amplified from RNA transcripts. HTBI primers were employed in first-round RT-PCR, then a second-round multiplex PCR followed. TCRdb called the multiplex PCR reads again in MiXCR, with one record for every CDR3 protein. The repertoire consists of fewer than 650,000 distinct CDR3 sequences, with roughly 20% occurring once and the leading ten covering roughly 7.4%.

This TCR derives from a woman under 30 with stable Graves' hyperthyroidism. Some clones in this sample may be carry-over from other donors' samples. V is TRBV7-2 and J is TRBJ1-1; D is unresolved. The source material was peripheral blood. For the CDR3, the DNA is TGTGCCAGCAGCTTTAACAGAGACACTGAAGCTTTCTTT. This codes for CASSFNRDTEAFF.